The clone carrying this T cell receptor beta chain has a handful of counts. The antigen remains unidentified. This sample stems from a study of vaccination and CD4 T cells after COVID-19. Study findings and constraints: The appearance of a median approximately 90% of reactive clones in convalescent patients occurred only post-vaccination. Analysis of convalescent patients found that 304 of 307 vaccine-specific clones were spike mono-reactive.

V gave up 1 base and J gave up 6 bases; unmatched junction bases: 4. There are 15 residues in the CDR3. Documented treatment: roughly ten-day PBMC culture with coronavirus spike peptide pools or control peptides (ViraFEST assay). Sequencing of cultured CD4+ T cell DNA used the Oncomine TCR Beta short-read assay. TCRdb fed the PCR reads into MiXCR, producing one record per CDR3 protein. The table shows approximately 11,000 distinct CDR3 sequences, with 29% occurring only once. The sequenced sample was cultured CD4+ T cells from blood. J is TRBJ2-1 and V is TRBV12-3 or TRBV12-4; 9 bases are a match to TRBD2. This clonotype was sampled from a human donor with COVID-19. This CDR3 is CASSLGVAGVNEQFF. CDR3 sequence (DNA): TGTGCCAGCAGTTTAGGGGTAGCGGGGGTCAATGAGCAGTTCTTC.